This record covers a single T cell receptor (beta chain). This may stem from a read error, because a much larger clone lies one nucleotide away. TCRdb independently ran MiXCR on the 5' RACE reads; one entry per CDR3 protein. This sample has tens of thousands of distinct CDR3 sequences; less than 5.5% occur once, and the top ten carry 2.2%. The data stem from a study of neurological immune-mediated disorders. The V gene end was trimmed by 1 base and the J gene end by 7 bases; junction bases not matched to a gene: 15. The CDR3 totals 17 residues. CDR1 and CDR2 (germline): MDHEN, SYDVKM. The chain joins TRBV28 to TRBJ2-7, with TRBD1 matching over 8 bases. This clonotype originated in a woman in her twenties or thirties with multiple sclerosis. Sequenced sample: PBMCs. The CDR3 is CASSLLTRAGGGQEQYF. In nucleotides, the CDR3 is TGTGCCAGCAGTTTATTAACCAGGGCAGGGGGCGGCCAAGAGCAGTACTTC. The variable domain in full, with the rest retrieved from reference TRBV28 and TRBJ2-7, is DVKVTQSSRYLVKRTGEKVFLECVQDMDHENMFWYRQDPGLGLRLIYFSYDVKMKEKGDIPEGYSVSREKKERFSLILESASTNQTSMYLCASSLLTRAGGGQEQYFGPGTRLTVT.